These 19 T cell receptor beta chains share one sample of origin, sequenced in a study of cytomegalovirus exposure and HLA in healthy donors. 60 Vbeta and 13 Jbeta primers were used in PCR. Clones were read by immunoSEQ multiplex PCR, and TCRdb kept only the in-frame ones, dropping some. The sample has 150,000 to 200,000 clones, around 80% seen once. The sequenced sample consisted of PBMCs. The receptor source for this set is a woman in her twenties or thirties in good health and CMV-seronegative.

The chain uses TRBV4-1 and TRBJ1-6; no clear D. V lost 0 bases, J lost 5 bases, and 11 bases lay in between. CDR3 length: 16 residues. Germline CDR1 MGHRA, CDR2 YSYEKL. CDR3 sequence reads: CASSQDKGRDNSPLHF. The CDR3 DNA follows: TGCGCCAGCAGCCAAGATAAAGGGAGGGATAATTCACCCCTCCACTTT.

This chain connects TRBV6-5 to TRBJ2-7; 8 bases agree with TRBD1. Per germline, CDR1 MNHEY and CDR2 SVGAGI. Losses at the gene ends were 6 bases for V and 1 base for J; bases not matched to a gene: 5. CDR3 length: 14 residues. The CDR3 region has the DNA TGTGCCAGCAGCGCCCGGGACAGGTCCTACGAGCAGTACTTC. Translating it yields CASSARDRSYEQYF.

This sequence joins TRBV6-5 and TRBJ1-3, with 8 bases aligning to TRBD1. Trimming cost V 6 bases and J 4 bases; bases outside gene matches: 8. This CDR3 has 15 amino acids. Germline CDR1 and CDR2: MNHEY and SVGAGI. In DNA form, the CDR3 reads TGTGCCAGCAGCTCTCAGGGGGCGATAGGAAACACCATATATTTT. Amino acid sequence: CASSSQGAIGNTIYF.

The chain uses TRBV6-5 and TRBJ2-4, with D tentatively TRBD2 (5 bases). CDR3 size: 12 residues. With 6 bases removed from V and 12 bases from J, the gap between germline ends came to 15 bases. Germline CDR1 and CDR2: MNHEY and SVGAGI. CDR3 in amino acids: CASSPGLGDQYF. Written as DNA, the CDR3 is TGTGCCAGCAGCCCCGGACTTGGGGATCAGTACTTC.

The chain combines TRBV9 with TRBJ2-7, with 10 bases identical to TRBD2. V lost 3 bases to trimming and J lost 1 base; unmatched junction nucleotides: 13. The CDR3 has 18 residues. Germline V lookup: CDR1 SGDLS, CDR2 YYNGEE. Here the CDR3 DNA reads TGTGCCAGCAGCGAGGGGGAGCGGGGGGGCCTCAGTTCCTACGAGCAGTACTTC. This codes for CASSEGERGGLSSYEQYF.

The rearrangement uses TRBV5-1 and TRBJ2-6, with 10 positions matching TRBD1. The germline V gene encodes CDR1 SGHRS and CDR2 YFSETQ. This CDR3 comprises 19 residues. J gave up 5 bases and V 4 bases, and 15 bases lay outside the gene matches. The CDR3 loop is CASSTPRTGGGPRANVLTF. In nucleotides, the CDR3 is TGCGCCAGCAGCACCCCTAGGACAGGGGGGGGTCCAAGGGCCAACGTCCTGACTTTC.

CDR3 sequence: CASTSDRVGVNTEAFF. CDR3 nucleotide sequence: TGTGCCAGCACCAGCGACAGGGTTGGTGTGAACACTGAAGCTTTCTTT. V usage is TRBV2 and J usage is TRBJ1-1; 7 nucleotides align to TRBD1. V lost 7 bases, J lost 0 bases, and 11 bases stayed unmatched. In germline, CDR1 is SNHLY, CDR2 FYNNEI. The CDR3 has 16 amino acids.

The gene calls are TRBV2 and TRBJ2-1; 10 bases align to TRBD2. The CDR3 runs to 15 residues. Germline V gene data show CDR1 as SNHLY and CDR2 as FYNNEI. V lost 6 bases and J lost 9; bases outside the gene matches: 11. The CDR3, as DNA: TGTGCCAGCAGGGCAGAACTAGCGGGGACCGGTGAGCAGTTCTTC. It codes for CASRAELAGTGEQFF. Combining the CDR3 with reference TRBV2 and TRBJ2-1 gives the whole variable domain EPEVTQTPSHQVTQMGQEVILRCVPISNHLYFYWYRQILGQKVEFLVSFYNNEISEKSEIFDDQFSVERPDGSNFTLKIRSTKLEDSAMYFCASRAELAGTGEQFFGPGTRLTVL.

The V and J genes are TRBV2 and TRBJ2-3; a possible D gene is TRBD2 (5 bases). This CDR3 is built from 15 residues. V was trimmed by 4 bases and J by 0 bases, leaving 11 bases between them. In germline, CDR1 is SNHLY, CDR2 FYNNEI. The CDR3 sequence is CASSGQRRSTDTQYF. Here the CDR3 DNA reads TGTGCCAGCAGTGGGCAGCGGAGGAGCACAGATACGCAGTATTTT.

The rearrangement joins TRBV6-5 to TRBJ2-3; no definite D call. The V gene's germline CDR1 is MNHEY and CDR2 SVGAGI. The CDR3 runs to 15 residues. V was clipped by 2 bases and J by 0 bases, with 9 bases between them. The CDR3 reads CASSYADSSTDTQYF. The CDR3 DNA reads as TGTGCCAGCAGTTACGCGGATTCTAGCACAGATACGCAGTATTTT.

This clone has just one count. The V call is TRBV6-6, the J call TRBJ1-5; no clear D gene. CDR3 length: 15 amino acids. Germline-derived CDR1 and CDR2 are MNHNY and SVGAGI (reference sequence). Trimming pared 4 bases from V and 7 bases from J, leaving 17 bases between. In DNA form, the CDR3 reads TGTGCCAGCAGTTTGTATGGAGGAGGGAAACAGCCCCAGCATTTT. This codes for CASSLYGGGKQPQHF.

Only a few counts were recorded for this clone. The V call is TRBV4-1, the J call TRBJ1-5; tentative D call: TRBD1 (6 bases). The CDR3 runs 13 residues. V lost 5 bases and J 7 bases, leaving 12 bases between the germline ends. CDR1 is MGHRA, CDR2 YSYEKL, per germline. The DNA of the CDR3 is TGCGCCAGCAGCGAACAGGGAGGGCAGCCCCAGCATTTT. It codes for CASSEQGGQPQHF.

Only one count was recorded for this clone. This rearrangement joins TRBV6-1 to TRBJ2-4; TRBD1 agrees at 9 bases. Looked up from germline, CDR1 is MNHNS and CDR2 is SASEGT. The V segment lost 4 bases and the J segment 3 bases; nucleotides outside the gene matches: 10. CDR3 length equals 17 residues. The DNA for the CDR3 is TGTGCCAGCAGTGCCGGGACAGGGCGAAATTACAAAAACATTCAGTACTTC. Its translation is CASSAGTGRNYKNIQYF.

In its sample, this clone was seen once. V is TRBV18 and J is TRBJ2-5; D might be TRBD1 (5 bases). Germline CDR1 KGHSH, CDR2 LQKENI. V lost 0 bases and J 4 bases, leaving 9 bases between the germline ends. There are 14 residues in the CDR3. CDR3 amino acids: CASSPPGERETQYF. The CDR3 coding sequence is TGTGCCAGCTCACCACCAGGGGAACGAGAGACCCAGTACTTC.

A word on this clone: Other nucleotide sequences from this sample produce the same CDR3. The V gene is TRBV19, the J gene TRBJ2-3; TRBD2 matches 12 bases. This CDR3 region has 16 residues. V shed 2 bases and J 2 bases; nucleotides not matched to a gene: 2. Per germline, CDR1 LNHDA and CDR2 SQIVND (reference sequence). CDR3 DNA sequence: TGTGCCAGTAGTATACTAGCGGGGGGGTCCACAGATACGCAGTATTTT. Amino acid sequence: CASSILAGGSTDTQYF.

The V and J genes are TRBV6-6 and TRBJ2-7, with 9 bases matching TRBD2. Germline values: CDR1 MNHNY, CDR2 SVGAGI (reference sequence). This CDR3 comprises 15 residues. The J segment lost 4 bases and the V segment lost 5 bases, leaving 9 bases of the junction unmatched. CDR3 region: CASSNKRGALYEQYF. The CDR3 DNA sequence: TGTGCCAGCAGTAACAAGCGGGGGGCCCTATACGAGCAGTACTTC.

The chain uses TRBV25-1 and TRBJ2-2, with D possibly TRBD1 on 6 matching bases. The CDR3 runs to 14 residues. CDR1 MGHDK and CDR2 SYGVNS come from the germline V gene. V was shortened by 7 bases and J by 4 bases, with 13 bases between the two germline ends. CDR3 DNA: TGTGCCAGCACCATGGTGGGGGCCACCGGGGAGCTGTTTTTT. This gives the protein CASTMVGATGELFF.

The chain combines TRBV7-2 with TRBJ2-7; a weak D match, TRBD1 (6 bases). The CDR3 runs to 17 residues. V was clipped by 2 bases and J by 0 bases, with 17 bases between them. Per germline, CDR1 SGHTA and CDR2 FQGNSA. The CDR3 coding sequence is TGTGCCAGCAGCTTACATCACTGGGACACCAGCTCCTACGAGCAGTACTTC. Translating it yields CASSLHHWDTSSYEQYF.

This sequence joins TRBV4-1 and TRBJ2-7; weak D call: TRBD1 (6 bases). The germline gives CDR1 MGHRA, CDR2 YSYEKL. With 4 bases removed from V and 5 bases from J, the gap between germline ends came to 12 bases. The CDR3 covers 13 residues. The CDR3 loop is CASSPEGGHEQYF. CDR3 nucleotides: TGCGCCAGCAGCCCAGAAGGGGGTCACGAGCAGTACTTC.